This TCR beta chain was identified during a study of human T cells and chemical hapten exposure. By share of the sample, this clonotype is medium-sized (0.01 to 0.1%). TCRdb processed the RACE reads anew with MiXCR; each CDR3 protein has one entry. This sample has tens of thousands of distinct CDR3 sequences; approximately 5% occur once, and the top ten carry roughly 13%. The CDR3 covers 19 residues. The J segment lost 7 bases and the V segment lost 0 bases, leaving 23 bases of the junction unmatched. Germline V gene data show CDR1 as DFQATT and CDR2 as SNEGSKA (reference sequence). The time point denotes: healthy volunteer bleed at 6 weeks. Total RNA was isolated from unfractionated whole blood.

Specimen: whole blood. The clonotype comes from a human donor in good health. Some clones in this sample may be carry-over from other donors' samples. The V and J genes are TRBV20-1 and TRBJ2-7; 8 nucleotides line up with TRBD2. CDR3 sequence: CSARDRLELEVAGPEEQYF. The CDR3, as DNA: TGCAGTGCTAGAGATAGGTTAGAACTAGAGGTAGCGGGACCGGAAGAGCAGTACTTC.